A selection of T cell receptor beta chains follows, all from one sample in a study of blood T cell repertoires in COVID-19. Clones were sequenced by immunoSEQ multiplex PCR, and TCRdb holds only the in-frame ones, with some missing. The top ten clones hold roughly 10% of a sample with just over 250,000 clones, 80% to 90% of them seen once. What was sequenced was peripheral blood. The receptors come from a woman aged 70 to 79 with COVID-19, enrolled during active disease. CDR3s include the opening cysteine and the closing phenylalanine or tryptophan. The D gene is left open where the match is weak. A row's size may be missing; if present it is once, few, many or a size class.

V gene: TRBV5-4
clone size: .
D gene: TRBD1
J gene: TRBJ1-1
CDR3 protein: CASSYKTGANTEAFF
CDR3 DNA: TGTGCCAGCAGCTACAAGACAGGGGCGAACACTGAAGCTTTCTTT

V gene: TRBV7-2
clone size: .
D gene: .
J gene: TRBJ2-1
CDR3 protein: CASSPTWRGRMDEQFF
CDR3 DNA: TGTGCCAGCAGCCCTACTTGGAGGGGGCGAATGGATGAGCAGTTCTTC

V gene: TRBV19
clone size: .
D gene: TRBD1
J gene: TRBJ1-5
CDR3 protein: CASSPLGGLGQPQHF
CDR3 DNA: TGTGCCAGTAGTCCCTTAGGGGGCTTGGGTCAGCCCCAGCATTTT

V gene: TRBV19
clone size: .
D gene: .
J gene: TRBJ2-3
CDR3 protein: CASSPEGRQATTDTQYF
CDR3 DNA: TGTGCCAGTAGTCCTGAGGGTAGGCAGGCGACCACAGATACGCAGTATTTT

V gene: TRBV7-3
clone size: once
D gene: TRBD1
J gene: TRBJ1-1
CDR3 protein: CASSSGQDTEAFF
CDR3 DNA: TGTGCCAGCAGCTCGGGACAGGACACTGAAGCTTTCTTT

V gene: TRBV20-1
clone size: .
D gene: .
J gene: TRBJ2-5
CDR3 protein: CSASQETEGGETQYF
CDR3 DNA: TGCAGTGCTAGTCAGGAGACGGAGGGCGGGGAGACCCAGTACTTC

V gene: TRBV27
clone size: few
D gene: TRBD1
J gene: TRBJ1-1
CDR3 protein: CATKTGVMNTEAFF
CDR3 DNA: TGTGCCACCAAAACAGGGGTCATGAACACTGAAGCTTTCTTT

V gene: TRBV9
clone size: once
D gene: TRBD2
J gene: TRBJ2-1
CDR3 protein: CASSVAAGGVYNEQFF
CDR3 DNA: TGTGCCAGCAGCGTAGCTGCGGGAGGGGTATACAATGAGCAGTTCTTC

V gene: TRBV10-3
clone size: .
D gene: TRBD2
J gene: TRBJ2-1
CDR3 protein: CAIRRLAGRYNEQFF
CDR3 DNA: TGTGCCATCAGAAGACTAGCGGGACGCTACAATGAGCAGTTCTTC

V gene: TRBV6-5
clone size: .
D gene: .
J gene: TRBJ1-6
CDR3 protein: CASRRGRRTPLHF
CDR3 DNA: TGTGCCAGCAGAAGGGGTAGAAGGACACCCCTCCACTTT

V gene: TRBV6-2/TRBV6-3
clone size: .
D gene: TRBD2
J gene: TRBJ2-7
CDR3 protein: CASSYGGVSYEQYF
CDR3 DNA: TGTGCCAGCAGTTATGGGGGGGTATCCTACGAGCAGTACTTC

V gene: TRBV18
clone size: .
D gene: TRBD1
J gene: TRBJ2-7
CDR3 protein: CASSPLGQATYEQYF
CDR3 DNA: TGTGCCAGCTCACCATTGGGACAGGCAACCTACGAGCAGTACTTC

V gene: TRBV9
clone size: .
D gene: .
J gene: TRBJ1-4
CDR3 protein: CASSVGQPNEKLFF
CDR3 DNA: TGTGCCAGCAGCGTAGGACAGCCTAATGAAAAACTGTTTTTT

V gene: TRBV7-9
clone size: .
D gene: TRBD2
J gene: TRBJ2-7
CDR3 protein: CASSYGSGVHEQYF
CDR3 DNA: TGTGCCAGCAGCTATGGTAGCGGGGTCCACGAGCAGTACTTC

V gene: TRBV2
clone size: once
D gene: TRBD1
J gene: TRBJ2-7
CDR3 protein: CASSAWDSSYEQYF
CDR3 DNA: TGTGCCAGCAGTGCTTGGGACAGCTCCTACGAGCAGTACTTC

V gene: TRBV3-1/TRBV3-2
clone size: .
D gene: .
J gene: TRBJ1-5
CDR3 protein: CASSQDLSGEQPQHF
CDR3 DNA: TGTGCCAGCAGCCAAGATCTATCGGGGGAGCAGCCCCAGCATTTT

V gene: TRBV30
clone size: once
D gene: TRBD1
J gene: TRBJ1-1
CDR3 protein: CAWSPTRTGLGAFF
CDR3 DNA: TGTGCCTGGAGCCCAACAAGGACAGGGCTCGGAGCTTTCTTT

V gene: TRBV2
clone size: few
D gene: .
J gene: TRBJ1-1
CDR3 protein: CASSAGSRGTEAFF
CDR3 DNA: TGTGCCAGCAGTGCCGGTTCCCGGGGTACTGAAGCTTTCTTT

V gene: TRBV4-3
clone size: .
D gene: .
J gene: TRBJ2-1
CDR3 protein: CASSQFSYNEQFF
CDR3 DNA: TGCGCCAGCAGCCAGTTTTCTTACAATGAGCAGTTCTTC

V gene: TRBV30
clone size: .
D gene: TRBD2
J gene: TRBJ2-1
CDR3 protein: CAWSVLLGGRGHEQFF
CDR3 DNA: TGTGCCTGGAGTGTACTTCTTGGCGGGAGGGGTCATGAGCAGTTCTTC

V gene: TRBV15
clone size: .
D gene: .
J gene: TRBJ2-5
CDR3 protein: CATSRGIAEYQETQYF
CDR3 DNA: TGTGCCACCAGCAGAGGTATAGCGGAGTACCAAGAGACCCAGTACTTC

V gene: TRBV11-3
clone size: once
D gene: TRBD2
J gene: TRBJ2-5
CDR3 protein: CASSSRTSGSRVETQYF
CDR3 DNA: TGTGCCAGCAGCTCTCGGACTAGCGGGAGTAGGGTAGAGACCCAGTACTTC

V gene: TRBV7-3
clone size: .
D gene: .
J gene: TRBJ2-3
CDR3 protein: CASSLLFRADTQYF
CDR3 DNA: TGTGCCAGCAGCTTATTGTTTCGTGCAGATACGCAGTATTTT

V gene: TRBV7-3
clone size: .
D gene: TRBD1
J gene: TRBJ2-7
CDR3 protein: CASSPWGQGFYEQYF
CDR3 DNA: TGTGCCAGCAGCCCTTGGGGACAGGGGTTCTACGAGCAGTACTTC

V gene: TRBV5-6
clone size: .
D gene: .
J gene: TRBJ2-5
CDR3 protein: CASSLGQQETQYF
CDR3 DNA: TGTGCCAGCAGCTTGGGCCAGCAAGAGACCCAGTACTTC

V gene: TRBV9
clone size: .
D gene: TRBD1
J gene: TRBJ1-3
CDR3 protein: CASSVAGTGHGNTIYF
CDR3 DNA: TGTGCCAGCAGCGTAGCCGGGACAGGACATGGAAACACCATATATTTT

V gene: TRBV10-3
clone size: .
D gene: TRBD1
J gene: TRBJ1-1
CDR3 protein: CAIRTDRVGEAFF
CDR3 DNA: TGTGCCATCAGGACGGACAGGGTCGGTGAAGCTTTCTTT

V gene: TRBV5-1
clone size: .
D gene: TRBD2
J gene: TRBJ2-7
CDR3 protein: CASSFFSTRASGDTYEQYF
CDR3 DNA: TGCGCCAGCAGCTTTTTTTCAACTCGGGCTAGCGGGGACACCTACGAGCAGTACTTC

V gene: TRBV4-2
clone size: .
D gene: .
J gene: TRBJ2-7
CDR3 protein: CASSQGDLTDEQYF
CDR3 DNA: TGTGCCAGCAGCCAAGGGGACTTAACTGACGAGCAGTACTTC

V gene: TRBV7-2
clone size: .
D gene: TRBD2
J gene: TRBJ2-1
CDR3 protein: CASSYDSGRASYNEQFF
CDR3 DNA: TGTGCCAGCAGTTACGATAGCGGGAGGGCCTCCTACAATGAGCAGTTCTTC

V gene: TRBV2
clone size: .
D gene: .
J gene: TRBJ2-5
CDR3 protein: CASSEVRSIQETQYF
CDR3 DNA: TGTGCCAGCAGTGAGGTCCGTTCTATCCAAGAGACCCAGTACTTC

V gene: TRBV5-1
clone size: .
D gene: TRBD1
J gene: TRBJ1-2
CDR3 protein: CASSGTGGQGYTF
CDR3 DNA: TGCGCCAGCAGCGGCACAGGGGGCCAGGGCTACACCTTC

V gene: TRBV10-3
clone size: .
D gene: TRBD2
J gene: TRBJ2-2
CDR3 protein: CAISEFRASGRRIGELFF
CDR3 DNA: TGTGCCATCAGTGAGTTCAGGGCTAGCGGGAGGAGGATCGGGGAGCTGTTTTTT

V gene: TRBV23-1
clone size: few
D gene: .
J gene: TRBJ1-1
CDR3 protein: CASSQSKSRLSMNTEAFF
CDR3 DNA: TGCGCCAGCAGTCAATCTAAATCGAGACTGAGCATGAACACTGAAGCTTTCTTT

V gene: TRBV7-3
clone size: .
D gene: TRBD1
J gene: TRBJ1-1
CDR3 protein: CASSLRDNRQGAEAFF
CDR3 DNA: TGTGCCAGCAGCTTACGGGATAACCGACAGGGGGCTGAAGCTTTCTTT

V gene: TRBV30
clone size: .
D gene: TRBD1
J gene: TRBJ1-2
CDR3 protein: CAWRLTGGAYGYTF
CDR3 DNA: TGTGCCTGGAGACTGACAGGGGGAGCCTATGGCTACACCTTC

V gene: TRBV5-5
clone size: .
D gene: TRBD1
J gene: TRBJ1-5
CDR3 protein: CASSLEWDRGGQPQHF
CDR3 DNA: TGTGCCAGCAGCTTGGAGTGGGACAGGGGTGGTCAGCCCCAGCATTTT

V gene: TRBV6-5
clone size: .
D gene: TRBD2
J gene: TRBJ2-7
CDR3 protein: CASSTAGLPTYEQYF
CDR3 DNA: TGTGCCAGCAGTACAGCGGGACTCCCGACCTACGAGCAGTACTTC

V gene: TRBV5-1
clone size: .
D gene: .
J gene: TRBJ1-4
CDR3 protein: CASSIGTTTSNEKLFF
CDR3 DNA: TGCGCCAGCAGCATAGGGACAACTACGTCTAATGAAAAACTGTTTTTT

V gene: TRBV5-1
clone size: .
D gene: TRBD2
J gene: TRBJ2-2
CDR3 protein: CASSRSREGNTGELFF
CDR3 DNA: TGCGCCAGCAGCCGATCACGGGAGGGGAACACCGGGGAGCTGTTTTTT

V gene: TRBV6-5
clone size: .
D gene: TRBD1
J gene: TRBJ1-2
CDR3 protein: CASSFGQGGGYTF
CDR3 DNA: TGTGCCAGCAGTTTTGGACAGGGTGGTGGCTACACCTTC

V gene: TRBV5-1
clone size: .
D gene: .
J gene: TRBJ1-1
CDR3 protein: CASSRLRQSNTEAFF
CDR3 DNA: TGCGCCAGCAGCCGTCTCCGACAGTCGAACACTGAAGCTTTCTTT